This T cell receptor beta chain stems from a study of PD-1 blockade in mismatch repair-deficient tumors. Here immunoSEQ multiplex PCR was the method, and the copy in TCRdb shows in-frame clones only, minus some. In the table there are 38,000 or so clones, around 84% of which are singletons. CDR3 length equals 13 residues. The germline gives CDR1 SNHLY, CDR2 FYNNEI. With respect to this clone: The antigen is unknown. An end of the junction differs from the germline gene, which may be a read error.

Notes on the study in general: After pembrolizumab, tumor-resident clones rose rapidly, then generally contracted before radiologic responses.

The rearrangement links TRBV2 to TRBJ2-7, with D uncertain. Source: peripheral blood, taken about 81 weeks after starting pembrolizumab. The TCR was taken from an adult with mismatch repair-deficient cancer. The CDR3 is CATSFSREYEQYF. The CDR3 coding sequence is TGTGCCACCAGTTTTAGCCGAGAGTACGAGCAGTACTTC. Drawing the rest from reference TRBV2 and TRBJ2-7, the complete variable domain is EPEVTQTPSHQVTQMGQEVILRCVPISNHLYFYWYRQILGQKVEFLVSFYNNEISEKSEIFDDQFSVERPDGSNFTLKIRSTKLEDSAMYFCATSFSREYEQYFGPGTRLTVT.